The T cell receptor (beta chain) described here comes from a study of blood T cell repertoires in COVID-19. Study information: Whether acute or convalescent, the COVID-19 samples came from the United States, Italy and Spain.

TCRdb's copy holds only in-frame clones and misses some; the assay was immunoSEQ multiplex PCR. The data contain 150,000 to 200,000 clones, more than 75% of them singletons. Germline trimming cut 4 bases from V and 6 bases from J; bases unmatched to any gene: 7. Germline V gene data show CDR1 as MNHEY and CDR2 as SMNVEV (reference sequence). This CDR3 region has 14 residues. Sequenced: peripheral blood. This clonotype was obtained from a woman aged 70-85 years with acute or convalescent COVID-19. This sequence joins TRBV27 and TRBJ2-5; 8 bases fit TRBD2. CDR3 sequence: CASSWTSLVKTQYF. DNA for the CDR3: TGTGCCAGCAGTTGGACTAGCTTAGTGAAGACCCAGTACTTC.